Listed here are 26 T cell receptor beta chains from one sample, sequenced in a study of cytomegalovirus exposure and HLA in healthy donors. PCR was performed using 60 Vbeta and 13 Jbeta primers. Clones were sequenced by immunoSEQ multiplex PCR, and TCRdb holds only the in-frame ones, with some missing. The data contain fewer than 250,000 clones, roughly 87% of them singletons. Sequenced material: PBMCs. Receptors originate from a middle-aged man in good health and CMV-seropositive.

This chain connects TRBV19 to TRBJ1-5; no clear D gene. There are 13 residues in the CDR3. Germline V CDR1 and CDR2: LNHDA, SQIVND (reference sequence). V shed 3 bases and J shed 9 bases, with 12 bases lying between them. The CDR3 bases are TGTGCCAGTAGTATTCCGGGGATTGGGCCCCAGCATTTT. Amino acids: CASSIPGIGPQHF.

DNA of the CDR3: TGTGCCAGCTCAACGACAGGGCTGAACACTGAAGCTTTCTTT. It translates to CASSTTGLNTEAFF. This chain uses TRBV27 with TRBJ1-1; TRBD1 agrees at 7 bases. The trim removed 8 bases at V and 0 bases at J, leaving 6 bases unmatched. Germline lookup yields CDR1 MNHEY and CDR2 SMNVEV (reference sequence). The CDR3 runs to 14 residues.

The chain has TRBV7-3 and TRBJ2-1; TRBD2 agrees at 10 bases. Germline V gene lookup returns CDR1 SGHTA and CDR2 FQGTGA. Trimming took 4 bases from V and 6 from J; bases not matched to a gene: 9. The CDR3 has 16 residues. This CDR3 is CASSSQPGLAFNEQFF. The CDR3 bases are TGTGCCAGCAGCTCCCAACCGGGACTAGCGTTCAATGAGCAGTTCTTC. The full variable domain, its missing parts supplied by reference TRBV7-3 and TRBJ2-1, is GAGVSQTPSNKVTEKGKYVELRCDPISGHTALYWYRQSLGQGPEFLIYFQGTGAADDSGLPNDRFFAVRPEGSVSTLKIQRTERGDSAVYLCASSSQPGLAFNEQFFGPGTRLTVL.

This chain links TRBV12-5 with TRBJ2-5; 7 bases line up with TRBD2. The CDR3 loop spans 14 amino acids. Germline-derived CDR1 and CDR2 are LGHNT and FRNRAP. Trimming at V came to 5 bases and at J to 1 base, leaving 4 bases not matched to a gene. The CDR3 region is CASGAGGSQETQYF. CDR3 in DNA: TGTGCTAGTGGTGCCGGGGGGAGCCAAGAGACCCAGTACTTC.

This chain links TRBV6-1 with TRBJ2-4; TRBD2 might be the D (6 bases). This CDR3 spans 14 amino acids. V lost 6 bases and J lost 8, with 17 bases in between. Per germline, CDR1 MNHNS and CDR2 SASEGT. The chain's CDR3 is CASRSDGPGDIQYF. In nucleotides, the CDR3 is TGTGCCAGCAGGTCGGACGGCCCGGGAGACATTCAGTACTTC.

The V call is TRBV18, the J call TRBJ2-6; D is uncertain. The germline V gene has CDR1 KGHSH and CDR2 LQKENI. The CDR3 loop spans 17 amino acids. The V end lost 6 bases, the J end lost 2 bases, and 17 bases lay between the germline ends. The CDR3 DNA is TGTGCCAGCTCCCATATGCAGCCAGGTGCTGGGGCCAACGTCCTGACTTTC. It translates to CASSHMQPGAGANVLTF.

The chain's CDR3 is CASSSSAGLSSGNTIYF. CDR3 in DNA: TGTGCCAGCAGCTCGTCGGCAGGACTTAGCTCTGGAAACACCATATATTTT. This chain connects TRBV9 to TRBJ1-3; D is ambiguous. Trimming shortened V by 4 bases and J by 0 bases, and 17 bases separated the two germline ends. The CDR3 runs to 17 residues. The germline gives CDR1 SGDLS, CDR2 YYNGEE.

This chain links TRBV30 with TRBJ1-2; 8 bases are shared with TRBD1. V lost 5 bases, J lost 8 bases, and 19 bases stayed unmatched. Germline CDR1 is GTSNPN and CDR2 is SVGIG (reference sequence). The CDR3 contains 16 residues. DNA of the CDR3: TGTGCCTGGGTAAGACAGATTTCGACAGGGGCGGCGGGCTACACCTTC. Its translation: CAWVRQISTGAAGYTF.

This chain links TRBV11-1 with TRBJ2-7, with TRBD2 matching over 7 bases. The CDR3 has 14 residues. The junction had 9 bases not matched to a gene; V was cut back by 1 base and J by 9 bases. Germline CDR1 reads SGHAT; CDR2 reads FQDESV (reference sequence). The chain's CDR3 is CASSLGPQRDTQYF. CDR3 coding DNA: TGTGCCAGCAGCTTAGGGCCCCAGCGGGATACGCAGTACTTC. Filled out from reference TRBV11-1 and TRBJ2-7, the complete variable domain reads EAEVAQSPRYKITEKSQAVAFWCDPISGHATLYWYRQILGQGPELLVQFQDESVVDDSQLPKDRFSAERLKGVDSTLKIQPAELGDSAMYLCASSLGPQRDTQYFGPGTRLTVT.

V and J are TRBV6-1 and TRBJ2-7; D uncertain. The CDR3 runs to 13 residues. The germline V and J ends were trimmed by 4 bases and 0 bases, with 7 bases remaining between them. The germline gives CDR1 MNHNS, CDR2 SASEGT. The CDR3 loop reads CASSVSSSYEQYV. CDR3 sequence (DNA): TGTGCCAGCAGTGTCTCTAGCTCCTACGAGCAGTACGTC.

The chain links TRBV19 to TRBJ1-5; D not certain. The CDR3 sequence is 15 residues long. V shed 6 bases and J shed 3 bases, with 15 bases lying between them. Germline lookup yields CDR1 LNHDA and CDR2 SQIVND (reference sequence). The CDR3 is CASRSRGEVNQPQHF. CDR3 nucleotides: TGTGCCAGTAGAAGTAGAGGTGAAGTCAATCAGCCCCAGCATTTT.

The rearrangement uses TRBV13 and TRBJ1-3; 8 nucleotides line up with TRBD1. Germline values: CDR1 PRHDT, CDR2 FYEKMQ (reference sequence). With 3 bases clipped from V and 8 bases from J, the junction kept 6 bases outside the gene matches. The CDR3 has 14 amino acids. The DNA for the CDR3 is TGTGCCAGCAGCTTGGACAGGGCGACAGACACCATATATTTT. Residues: CASSLDRATDTIYF.

The chain recombines TRBV5-8 with TRBJ2-3; the match to TRBD2 covers 8 bases. V was clipped by 1 base and J by 4 bases; unmatched bases: 5. CDR3 length equals 15 residues. CDR1 and CDR2 from the germline V gene are SGHTS and YDEGEE. CDR3 nucleotides: TGTGCCAGCAGCTTGTATGCGGGAGGAGCAGATACGCAGTATTTT. It is translated as CASSLYAGGADTQYF.

V usage is TRBV29-1 and J usage is TRBJ2-7; D is perhaps TRBD2 (6 bases). Germline values: CDR1 SQVTM, CDR2 ANQGSEA. CDR3 size: 12 residues. V was pared by 5 bases and J by 4 bases, with 12 bases between. In nucleotides, the CDR3 is TGCAGCGTTCGCGGGACGGAGTACGAGCAGTACTTC. Translating it yields CSVRGTEYEQYF.

Notes on this clone: Distinct nucleotide sequences in the sample also encode this CDR3. The chain joins TRBV27 to TRBJ2-5, with D possibly being TRBD2 (5 bases). CDR1 MNHEY and CDR2 SMNVEV come from the germline V gene (reference sequence). The CDR3 loop spans 15 amino acids. The V gene lost 5 bases and the J gene lost 1 base, with 14 bases spanning the gap. This CDR3 reads CASSTLAGFQETQYF. CDR3 nucleotides: TGTGCCAGCAGTACCTTGGCGGGTTTCCAAGAGACCCAGTACTTC.

This rearrangement joins TRBV5-1 to TRBJ1-3; D gene uncertain. The CDR3 spans 15 residues. The germline V gene encodes CDR1 SGHRS and CDR2 YFSETQ. Trimming left V 0 bases short and J 4 bases short, with 11 bases between. CDR3 loop: CASSLEGSGGNTIYF. In nucleotides, the CDR3 is TGCGCCAGCAGCTTGGAAGGGAGCGGAGGAAACACCATATATTTT.

The chain links TRBV5-1 to TRBJ2-3, with 9 positions matching TRBD2. CDR3 length: 17 amino acids. Unmatched junction bases numbered 10, after V lost 0 bases and J lost 5 bases. CDR1 is SGHRS, CDR2 YFSETQ, per germline. The CDR3 here is CASSLVPSGTGGDTQYF. The DNA of the CDR3 is TGCGCCAGCAGCTTGGTACCTAGCGGGACCGGGGGAGATACGCAGTATTTT.

The chain couples TRBV5-4 to TRBJ2-6; D not certain. Trimming removed 0 bases at V and 2 bases at J, with 9 bases between. This CDR3 region has 16 residues. Germline loops: CDR1 SGHNT, CDR2 YYREEE (reference sequence). CDR3 bases: TGTGCCAGCAGCTTGGACGGAGTAGCTGGGGCCAACGTCCTGACTTTC. Amino acids: CASSLDGVAGANVLTF.

The chain employs TRBV25-1 and TRBJ2-5; a possible D gene is TRBD2 (5 bases). With 10 bases removed from V and 5 bases from J, the gap between germline ends came to 14 bases. From germline, CDR1 is MGHDK and CDR2 SYGVNS. This CDR3 region has 12 residues. In DNA, the CDR3 is TGTGCCAACCAACAGAGGAGGGAGACCCAGTACTTC. Its translation: CANQQRRETQYF.

As concerns this clone: Other DNA sequences in this specimen translate into the identical CDR3. The chain combines TRBV18 with TRBJ2-3; no definite D call. The germline V gene encodes CDR1 KGHSH and CDR2 LQKENI. The V and J ends lost 3 bases and 4 bases respectively, with 8 bases between them. The CDR3 consists of 13 residues. The CDR3 is CASSPTGPDTQYF. The CDR3 DNA is TGTGCCAGCTCACCGACGGGTCCAGATACGCAGTATTTT.

This clone has at least ten counts. The J gene is TRBJ2-7, the V gene TRBV5-4; possibly TRBD2 for D (5 bases). V shed 9 bases and J shed 3 bases, with 16 bases lying between them. The CDR3 loop spans 13 amino acids. The germline V gene has CDR1 SGHNT and CDR2 YYREEE (reference sequence). CDR3 loop: CATRFGESYEQYV. The CDR3 DNA reads as TGTGCCACCCGATTCGGGGAGAGCTACGAGCAGTACGTC.

The V gene is TRBV10-1, the J gene TRBJ2-7; D call uncertain. CDR3 length: 16 residues. Trimming pared 0 bases from V and 2 bases from J, leaving 14 bases between. In germline, CDR1 is WNHNN, CDR2 SYGVQD (reference sequence). The CDR3 bases are TGCGCCAGCAGTGAGTCGGGCGTACTTGTTCCCTACGAGCAGTACTTC. Protein sequence: CASSESGVLVPYEQYF.

Concerning this clone: The junction shows a germline mismatch at one end, possibly a read error. CDR3: CASRVGEETQHF. The CDR3 DNA reads as TGTGCCAGCAGGGTGGGAGAGGAGACCCAGCACTTC. This rearrangement joins TRBV6-5 to TRBJ2-5; the D gene is possibly TRBD2 (5 bases). Germline values: CDR1 MNHEY, CDR2 SVGAGI. The CDR3 runs to 12 residues.

The chain combines TRBV9 with TRBJ2-5; 9 bases are shared with TRBD2. The CDR3 consists of 16 residues. Germline CDR1 SGDLS, CDR2 YYNGEE. The ends lost 0 bases at V and 5 bases at J; junction bases unmatched: 8. In nucleotides, the CDR3 is TGTGCCAGCAGCGTAGGGGTAGCGGGAGCTTTTGAGACCCAGTACTTC. As protein: CASSVGVAGAFETQYF.

The rearrangement uses TRBV7-3 and TRBJ1-2; 8 bases are shared with TRBD1. The V segment lost 5 bases and the J segment 4 bases; nucleotides outside the gene matches: 6. Germline-derived CDR1 and CDR2 are SGHTA and FQGTGA. The CDR3 sequence is 14 residues long. CDR3 residues: CASSPDREGYGYTF. For the CDR3, the DNA is TGTGCCAGCAGCCCGGACAGGGAGGGCTATGGCTACACCTTC. Full variable domain (outside the CDR3, taken from reference TRBV7-3 and TRBJ1-2): GAGVSQTPSNKVTEKGKYVELRCDPISGHTALYWYRQSLGQGPEFLIYFQGTGAADDSGLPNDRFFAVRPEGSVSTLKIQRTERGDSAVYLCASSPDREGYGYTFGSGTRLTVV.

V gene TRBV20-1 combines with J gene TRBJ1-1; D unresolved. V lost 6 bases, J lost 1 base, and 6 bases lay in between. This CDR3 contains 11 residues. Germline values: CDR1 DFQATT, CDR2 SNEGSKA (reference sequence). The CDR3 coding sequence is TGCAGTGCCATTCAGAACACTGAAGCTTTCTTT. Amino acid sequence: CSAIQNTEAFF.